These 30 T cell receptor beta chains originate from one sample sequenced in a study of cytomegalovirus exposure and HLA in healthy donors. This PCR relied on a set of 60 Vbeta primers and 13 Jbeta primers. Data came from immunoSEQ multiplex PCR; TCRdb stores just in-frame clones and leaves some out. The sample lists 150,000 to 200,000 clones; about four fifths were seen once. Sequenced: PBMCs. Source of these receptors: a man younger than 35 in good health and CMV-seronegative.

The chain combines TRBV30 with TRBJ1-3; D remains unclear. The CDR3 has 15 amino acids. Germline values: CDR1 GTSNPN, CDR2 SVGIG (reference sequence). Trimming removed 3 bases from V and 0 bases from J, with 12 bases in between. In DNA, the CDR3 is TGTGCCTGGAGCCGCAGGTTATACTCTGGAAACACCATATATTTT. This codes for CAWSRRLYSGNTIYF.

The V call is TRBV10-3, the J call TRBJ2-1; TRBD1 agrees at 10 bases. The CDR3 covers 19 residues. CDR1 is ENHRY, CDR2 SYGVKD, per germline. Trimming at V came to 5 bases and at J to 0 bases, leaving 13 bases not matched to a gene. Here the CDR3 reads CAISITGTGAASSYNEQFF. The DNA for the CDR3 is TGTGCCATCAGTATAACCGGGACAGGGGCCGCTAGCTCCTACAATGAGCAGTTCTTC.

This chain connects TRBV7-9 to TRBJ1-2, with 7 nucleotides matching TRBD1. The CDR3 runs to 15 residues. Germline V lookup: CDR1 SEHNR, CDR2 FQNEAQ (reference sequence). V dropped 3 bases and J dropped 5; count of bases not matched to a gene: 9. The CDR3: CASSFGPGGVYGYTF. CDR3 coding DNA: TGTGCCAGCAGCTTTGGGCCAGGGGGAGTTTATGGCTACACCTTC.

J is TRBJ2-7 and V is TRBV19; 12 nucleotides align to TRBD2. V lost 3 bases and J lost 6; bases outside the gene matches: 9. Germline V lookup: CDR1 LNHDA, CDR2 SQIVND (reference sequence). This CDR3 is built from 16 residues. CDR3 protein: CASSMEGLAGVGEQYF. Here the CDR3 DNA reads TGTGCCAGTAGTATGGAGGGACTAGCGGGTGTTGGCGAGCAGTACTTC.

The rearrangement joins TRBV15 to TRBJ2-7; TRBD1 is a possible D gene (6 bases). The germline V and J ends were trimmed by 1 base and 2 bases, with 9 bases remaining between them. There are 14 residues in the CDR3. CDR1 LNHNV and CDR2 YYDKDF come from the germline V gene (reference sequence). DNA for the CDR3: TGTGCCACCAGCAGAGCGACAGGAGCCTACGAGCAGTACTTC. Amino acids: CATSRATGAYEQYF.

CDR3 DNA: TGTGCCAGCAGGAGGCTAGCGCGAATCTACGAGCAGTACTTC. Its translation is CASRRLARIYEQYF. V usage is TRBV2 and J usage is TRBJ2-7; D perhaps matches TRBD2 (6 bases). V gave up 6 bases and J gave up 3 bases, with 15 bases separating them. The CDR3 runs 14 residues. Germline V lookup: CDR1 SNHLY, CDR2 FYNNEI.

V and J are TRBV19 and TRBJ1-5, with 8 bases matching TRBD1. There are 15 residues in the CDR3. Looked up from germline, CDR1 is LNHDA and CDR2 is SQIVND (reference sequence). Losses at the gene ends were 4 bases for V and 1 base for J; bases not matched to a gene: 3. CDR3 DNA: TGTGCCAGTAGTAGCGGGACAGGCAGCAATCAGCCCCAGCATTTT. Amino acid sequence: CASSSGTGSNQPQHF. The variable domain in full, completed from reference TRBV19 and TRBJ1-5, reads DGGITQSPKYLFRKEGQNVTLSCEQNLNHDAMYWYRQDPGQGLRLIYYSQIVNDFQKGDIAEGYSVSREKKESFPLTVTSAQKNPTAFYLCASSSGTGSNQPQHFGDGTRLSIL.

The V and J genes are TRBV4-2 and TRBJ2-3; D perhaps matches TRBD2 (6 bases). V was shortened by 4 bases and J by 2 bases, with 16 bases between the two germline ends. The CDR3 totals 16 residues. Germline V gene data show CDR1 as LGHNA and CDR2 as YNFKEQ. The CDR3 loop is CASSPNPSAVTDTQYF. Here the CDR3 DNA reads TGTGCCAGCAGCCCTAACCCTAGCGCGGTCACAGATACGCAGTATTTT.

This clone was recorded only once. V is TRBV13 and J is TRBJ1-5; D remains ambiguous. Trimming removed 1 base from V and 4 bases from J, with 5 bases in between. This CDR3 region has 13 residues. The V gene's germline CDR1 is PRHDT and CDR2 FYEKMQ (reference sequence). CDR3 bases: TGTGCCAGCAGCTTAGACAAGAATCAGCCCCAGCATTTT. It yields the protein CASSLDKNQPQHF.

This clone was observed a few times. The genes are TRBV15 and TRBJ2-1; no clear D gene. Deletions cut 5 bases from V and 4 bases from J, with 12 bases between. The CDR3 extends over 14 amino acids. Looked up from germline, CDR1 is LNHNV and CDR2 is YYDKDF (reference sequence). This chain's CDR3 is CATSPRMEYNEQFF. The CDR3 DNA sequence: TGTGCCACCAGCCCTAGGATGGAGTACAATGAGCAGTTCTTC.

This sequence joins TRBV25-1 and TRBJ2-3; 11 nucleotides match TRBD1. In germline, CDR1 is MGHDK, CDR2 SYGVNS. The V and J ends lost 11 bases and 2 bases, in that order; junction bases with no gene match: 18. This CDR3 has 18 residues. The CDR3 sequence is CADPSVDRGHIFTDTQYF. CDR3 in DNA: TGTGCCGACCCCTCCGTGGACAGGGGGCATATTTTCACAGATACGCAGTATTTT.

J is TRBJ2-6 and V is TRBV5-1; D gene ambiguous. The CDR3 sequence is 14 residues long. Germline lookup yields CDR1 SGHRS and CDR2 YFSETQ. V dropped 5 bases and J dropped 1 base, with 7 bases sitting between them. CDR3 DNA sequence: TGCGCCAGCAGTTTTAGTTCTGGGGCCAACGTCCTGACTTTC. Translation gives CASSFSSGANVLTF.

V usage is TRBV6-5 and J usage is TRBJ1-2, with D possibly TRBD1 on 6 matching bases. Trimming stripped 2 bases from V and 0 bases from J, with 10 bases between. Germline loops: CDR1 MNHEY, CDR2 SVGAGI. The CDR3 length is 15 residues. CDR3 region: CASSYVRGSNYGYTF. The CDR3 nucleotides read TGTGCCAGCAGTTACGTCAGGGGCTCTAACTATGGCTACACCTTC.

The rearrangement links TRBV11-2 to TRBJ1-3; TRBD1 matches 7 bases. After removal of 5 bases from V and 4 bases from J, the junction contained 8 bases not matched to a gene. The CDR3 has 15 residues. Germline V gene data show CDR1 as SGHAT and CDR2 as FQNNGV. The CDR3 loop is CASSTTGLSGNTIYF. CDR3 bases: TGTGCCAGCAGCACGACAGGGTTGAGCGGAAACACCATATATTTT.

This clone was detected once. The genes are TRBV4-2 and TRBJ1-5, with D tentatively TRBD1 (5 bases). The germline gives CDR1 LGHNA, CDR2 YNFKEQ. This CDR3 comprises 16 residues. With 1 base removed from V and 2 bases from J, the gap between germline ends came to 12 bases. The CDR3 reads CASSQAEGRRNQPQHF. CDR3 bases: TGTGCCAGCAGCCAAGCGGAGGGGAGGCGCAATCAGCCCCAGCATTTT.

The chain couples TRBV11-2 to TRBJ1-1, with D unclear. The CDR3 length is 14 residues. V lost 5 bases and J 4 bases, leaving 14 bases between the germline ends. Germline values: CDR1 SGHAT, CDR2 FQNNGV. The CDR3 here is CASSIGLLGTEAFF. Here the CDR3 DNA reads TGTGCCAGCAGCATTGGACTCTTAGGCACTGAAGCTTTCTTT.

This clone was seen just once. The chain uses TRBV7-9 and TRBJ1-2, with a weak D call TRBD1 (5 bases). There are 14 residues in the CDR3. Trimming stripped 1 base from V and 5 bases from J, with 11 bases between. Germline CDR1 reads SEHNR; CDR2 reads FQNEAQ (reference sequence). DNA for the CDR3: TGTGCCAGCAGCTTAGTGACGACAGCTTATGGCTACACCTTC. Translation: CASSLVTTAYGYTF.

The chain couples TRBV27 to TRBJ1-5; TRBD1 aligns across 7 bases. This CDR3 spans 16 amino acids. V trimming: 4 bases; J trimming: 0 bases; junction bases outside the gene matches: 6. From germline, CDR1 is MNHEY and CDR2 SMNVEV (reference sequence). CDR3 loop: CASSSYRGNSNQPQHF. Here the CDR3 DNA reads TGTGCCAGCAGTTCGTACAGGGGAAATAGCAATCAGCCCCAGCATTTT.

On this clone itself: Distinct nucleotide sequences in the sample also encode this CDR3. The CDR3 is CASSLETGYNEQFF. The DNA of the CDR3 is TGCGCCAGCAGCTTGGAGACGGGGTACAATGAGCAGTTCTTC. The rearrangement uses TRBV5-1 and TRBJ2-1, with D tentatively TRBD2 (5 bases). Per the germline V gene, CDR1 is SGHRS and CDR2 is YFSETQ. V was shortened by 0 bases and J by 4 bases, with 8 bases between the two germline ends. The CDR3 extends over 14 amino acids.

This clone was seen a single time. The rearrangement uses TRBV10-3 and TRBJ2-3; TRBD2 matches 8 bases. J was trimmed by 4 bases and V by 4 bases; bases with no gene match: 4. The CDR3 extends over 14 amino acids. Per the germline V gene, CDR1 is ENHRY and CDR2 is SYGVKD. The CDR3 protein is CAISVGGRSDTQYF. CDR3 DNA: TGTGCCATCAGTGTAGGCGGGAGGTCAGATACGCAGTATTTT.

A single count supports this clone. V is TRBV5-4 and J is TRBJ2-7; the match to TRBD1 covers 8 bases. The V and J ends lost 4 bases and 6 bases, in that order; junction bases with no gene match: 9. The CDR3 spans 14 residues. The germline V gene encodes CDR1 SGHNT and CDR2 YYREEE (reference sequence). The CDR3 is CASSPGQVGGEQYF. The CDR3 DNA is TGTGCCAGCAGCCCGGGACAGGTTGGGGGCGAGCAGTACTTC.

The chain uses TRBV11-2 and TRBJ2-7; TRBD2 agrees at 13 bases. V was clipped by 5 bases and J by 0 bases; unmatched bases: 7. CDR3 length: 17 residues. The germline V gene has CDR1 SGHAT and CDR2 FQNNGV. CDR3 DNA sequence: TGTGCCAGCAGCCCTAGGGGACTAGCGGGGCTCTCCTACGAGCAGTACTTC. Its translation is CASSPRGLAGLSYEQYF.

The chain has TRBV7-9 and TRBJ1-4; no clear D gene. CDR1 and CDR2 from the germline V gene are SEHNR and FQNEAQ (reference sequence). Trimming shortened V by 1 base and J by 11 bases, and 11 bases separated the two germline ends. This CDR3 region has 13 residues. The CDR3, as DNA: TGTGCCAGCAGCTTAGGGCTGACTCCTAAACTGTTTTTT. It encodes CASSLGLTPKLFF.

The V call is TRBV28, the J call TRBJ2-7; 7 nucleotides align to TRBD1. This CDR3 has 15 amino acids. Germline values: CDR1 MDHEN, CDR2 SYDVKM. V was pared by 5 bases and J by 3 bases, with 10 bases of the junction left unmatched. CDR3 sequence (DNA): TGTGCCAGCAGTCCCATTGACAGGGCATTCTACGAGCAGTACTTC. Translating it yields CASSPIDRAFYEQYF.

This chain connects TRBV4-1 to TRBJ2-3; unclear D gene. Germline CDR1 and CDR2: MGHRA and YSYEKL. The germline V and J ends were trimmed by 4 bases and 0 bases, with 17 bases remaining between them. The CDR3 is made up of 17 amino acids. CDR3 region: CASSRQRGSLSTDTQYF. In DNA form, the CDR3 reads TGCGCCAGCAGCCGTCAACGCGGAAGTCTTAGCACAGATACGCAGTATTTT.

The chain couples TRBV14 to TRBJ2-2; possible D gene TRBD2, 7 bases. The V gene's germline CDR1 is SGHDN and CDR2 FVKESK. Trimming took off 1 base at V and 4 bases at J, with 16 bases between the two ends. This CDR3 has 17 residues. In DNA, the CDR3 is TGTGCCAGCAGCCAAGTGGGACACCCGGGGGGCACCGGGGAGCTGTTTTTT. Its protein is CASSQVGHPGGTGELFF. The full variable domain, its missing parts supplied by reference TRBV14 and TRBJ2-2, is EAGVTQFPSHSVIEKGQTVTLRCDPISGHDNLYWYRRVMGKEIKFLLHFVKESKQDESGMPNNRFLAERTGGTYSTLKVQPAELEDSGVYFCASSQVGHPGGTGELFFGEGSRLTVL.

A single count supports this clone. The rearrangement joins TRBV11-2 to TRBJ2-1; 10 bases are shared with TRBD2. J was trimmed by 7 bases and V by 0 bases; bases with no gene match: 6. Germline V CDR1 and CDR2: SGHAT, FQNNGV. The CDR3 is 16 amino acids. The CDR3 reads CASSLDSSGSGNEQFF. Here the CDR3 DNA reads TGTGCCAGCAGCTTAGATTCTAGCGGGAGTGGAAATGAGCAGTTCTTC.

The V and J genes are TRBV5-4 and TRBJ2-7, with D possibly TRBD1 on 5 matching bases. Germline V gene sequence: CDR1 SGHNT, CDR2 YYREEE (reference sequence). The germline V and J ends were trimmed by 2 bases and 7 bases, with 13 bases remaining between them. The CDR3 covers 13 residues. In DNA, the CDR3 is TGTGCCAGCAGCTTCAGGGTTCTGGGGGAGCAGTACTTC. Translated: CASSFRVLGEQYF.

The rearrangement joins TRBV4-2 to TRBJ2-1, with D possibly being TRBD2 (6 bases). V shed 1 base and J shed 5 bases, with 12 bases lying between them. This CDR3 spans 15 amino acids. Germline lookup yields CDR1 LGHNA and CDR2 YNFKEQ. The chain's CDR3 is CASSQATSHDNEQFF. The DNA of the CDR3 is TGTGCCAGCAGCCAAGCTACTAGCCACGACAATGAGCAGTTCTTC.

The V and J genes are TRBV23-1 and TRBJ2-7, with 10 bases that match TRBD1. TRBV23-1 is given ORF status, its function remaining uncertain. The CDR3 contains 15 residues. Trimming removed 6 bases from V and 3 bases from J; junction bases left unmatched: 8. The CDR3 nucleotides read TGCGCCAGCAGCCCTGGGACAGGGGAACGCTACGAGCAGTACTTC. This encodes CASSPGTGERYEQYF.